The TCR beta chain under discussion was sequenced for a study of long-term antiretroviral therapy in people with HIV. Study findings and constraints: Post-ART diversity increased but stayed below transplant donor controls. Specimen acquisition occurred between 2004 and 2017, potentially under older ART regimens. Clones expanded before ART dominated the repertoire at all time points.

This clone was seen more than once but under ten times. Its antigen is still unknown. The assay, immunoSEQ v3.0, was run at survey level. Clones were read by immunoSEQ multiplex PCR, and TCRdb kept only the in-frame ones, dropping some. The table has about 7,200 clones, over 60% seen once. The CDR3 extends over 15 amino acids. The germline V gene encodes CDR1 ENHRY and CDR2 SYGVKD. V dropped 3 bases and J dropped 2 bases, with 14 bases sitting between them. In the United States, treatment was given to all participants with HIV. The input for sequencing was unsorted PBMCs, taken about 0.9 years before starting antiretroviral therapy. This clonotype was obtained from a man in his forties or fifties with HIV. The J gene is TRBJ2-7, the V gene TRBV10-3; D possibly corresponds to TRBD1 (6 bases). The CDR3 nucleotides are TGTGCCATCAGTGATACCGGGACACTGACCTACGAGCAGTACTTC. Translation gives CAISDTGTLTYEQYF.